This T cell receptor beta chain appears in the sequencing data of a study of shared clonotypes between healthy human individuals (dated by TCRdb to 2018 to 2021). As for the study more broadly: A couple of women and a few men aged 18 to 49 years were included in the cohort. For each donor, CD4 naive and CD4 memory were each given three plates, CD8 naive was given two plates, and CD8 memory was given one plate. The study deeply sequenced blood TCR repertoires of about 5 healthy adults to estimate repertoire size and the extent of clonotype sharing between individuals. Libraries were prepared and TCR repertoires were sequenced by different laboratories using diverse techniques, in order to increase sequencing depth and limit assay-specific biases. Between about 0.85 and 9.5 billion PBMCs per donor were obtained by leukapheresis.

The donors were healthy, HIV-negative adults with no recently reported acute infections or vaccinations. Only Caucasian adults living in Nashville, Tennessee, USA were represented among the donors. CD4+ T cells were enriched by magnetic negative selection, after which naive cells were positively selected on CD45RA and the negative fraction was taken as the memory subset. After blood collection by leukapheresis, PBMCs were isolated using Ficoll-Histopaque density gradient centrifugation and then cryopreserved in the vapor phase of liquid nitrogen. Analytical flow cytometry was used to check the purity and quantity of each magnetically sorted T cell population. Genomic DNA was isolated from each sorted fraction and quantified by UV absorbance on a Nanodrop 2000c. Only one count was recorded for this clone. Its antigen is not yet known. No base quality information exists; no much larger clone differs at one position.

Overall results and qualifications from the work: Sampling was limited to blood, and TCR repertoires in tissue likely differ from TCR repertoires in blood. Pairwise subsampling indicated that sequencing depth was expected to affect the degree of clonotype sharing among donors. Naive subsets generally had larger estimated clonotype richness than memory subsets did. Because the study included a small number of donors, the genetic and exposure-history diversity represented was limited. Across four donors, 5% to 6% of naive CD4, roughly 3.8% of naive CD8, 2% to 2.5% of memory CD4, and 0.3% to 0.45% of memory CD8 clonotypes were shared. Rarefaction of sorted-subset datasets indicated incomplete sequencing despite the large sequencing depth. Compared with non-shared clonotypes, the clonotypes found in all four sorted-subset donors had higher generation probabilities.

Using the deep immunoSEQ assay, multiplex PCR amplified TCR CDR3 regions from genomic DNA. Genomic DNA extracted from each cell subset was distributed evenly over all wells of several immunoSEQ 96-well plates, and each plate served as one replicate. For sorted subsets, roughly 200 ng of genomic DNA, equivalent to 25,000 to 35,000 T cell genomes, went into each replicate PCR. Purified libraries were quantified with a Qubit 3.0 fluorometer, sized on a Bioanalyzer 2100, and re-quantified with the KAPA Library Quantification kit. Each immunoSEQ 96-well plate was sequenced on its own single-read 150-cycle Illumina NextSeq 550 flow cell. In the paper's pipeline: Because only junctional sequences without quality scores were contained in the immunoSEQ output, filtering matching that applied to full-length reads could not be performed. Sequences were annotated with PyIR, a Python wrapper for IgBLAST v1.9, using IMGT germline references to assign V/J genes and CDR3. Reads with weak V/J assignments (E-value above 1e-6), missing CDR3, stop codons, out-of-frame junctions, or ambiguous translated residues were removed. A V3J clonotype was defined by an identical inferred V gene, J gene, and CDR3 amino acid sequence. Percentage overlap between repertoires was calculated by dividing the number of shared unique clonotypes by the size of the smaller repertoire. Three approaches were used to assess repertoire richness: RTK rarefaction, the Chao1 estimator, and Recon v2.1 estimates of unobserved clonotypes. Generation probabilities for all TCRbeta clonotypes obtained by the gDNA method from several donors were computed using OLGA. Held by TCRdb, this immuneACCESS table contains in-frame sequences only and omits some clones. Under half of the omission traces to an unresolved V gene where checked; the cause of the rest is unknown. The DNA was the basis for D and trimming; V, J and clone size are from that table. The sample profile shows 1.6 million or so clones; roughly 96% of them were found once. The top ten clones comprise 1% to 1.5% of the sample.

Spanning cysteine to phenylalanine, the CDR3 consists of 14 amino acids. The retained sequence is limited to the CDR3, 42 bases, with the frame set at the first base. Via the germline V gene (reference sequence), CDR1 is MNHEY and CDR2 SMNVEV. Cut back by 2 bases and 1 base, the V and J ends lie 7 bases apart. This chain is built from TRBV27 and TRBJ2-3; the D gene identity is not certain. The TCR was taken from a man aged 30 to 39 in good health. The source material was naive CD4+ T cells sorted from blood. Reading the label with the study, this specimen's cell subset or site is: CD45RA+ positively selected. The CDR3 region reads CASSLAIGTDTQYF. The nucleotide sequence reads TGTGCCAGCAGTTTAGCCATCGGCACAGATACGCAGTATTTT.